The T cell receptor (beta chain) under discussion was sequenced for a study of T-cell memory formation after mild COVID-19. The wider study: Largely donor-specific TCR clusters were found. General study points: Among contracting clones, CD4+ were mainly CM/EM and CD8+ enriched in EMRA.

Per germline, CDR1 SEHNR and CDR2 FQNEAQ (reference sequence). The trim removed 1 base at V and 5 bases at J, leaving 10 bases unmatched. The length of the CDR3 is 17 residues. cDNA libraries for TCR alpha and TCR beta, carrying sample barcodes and UMIs, came from 5'RACE with constant-segment primers. TCRdb passed the 5' RACE reads through MiXCR, listing each CDR3 protein once. The data contain about 440,000 distinct CDR3 sequences, about 19% of them singletons. The table lists this clonotype with a few counts. Its antigen is not known. The sequencing input was PBMCs or a T cell subset sorted from them (not recorded which). The chain couples TRBV7-9 to TRBJ2-3; 9 positions agree with TRBD2. This clonotype was obtained from an adult woman who had mild COVID-19 (a few samples of this study predate the infection). Cell type and time point are not known. This CDR3 reads CASSLVVAGGPIDTQYF. As DNA, the CDR3 is TGTGCCAGCAGCTTAGTGGTCGCGGGGGGGCCGATAGATACGCAGTATTTT.